Described below is a single TCR beta chain sequence and its context. Its antigen is currently unknown. Here immunoSEQ multiplex PCR was the method, and the copy in TCRdb shows in-frame clones only, minus some. The sample lists 100,000 to 120,000 clones; nearly 90% were seen once. The entry originates in a study of PD-1 blockade in classical Hodgkin lymphoma. Study results and limitations: Why repertoires differed is undefined; disease activity or prior therapy possibly contributed.

CDR3 length equals 12 residues. Trimming stripped 8 bases from V and 6 bases from J, with 12 bases between. Germline V gives CDR1 SNHLY, CDR2 FYNNEI. Every single patient, without exception, relapsed after autologous stem cell transplantation, and brentuximab vedotin exposure varied. The sequence came from a human donor with classical Hodgkin lymphoma. Source: peripheral blood mononuclear cells (PBMCs), taken before the second cycle of nivolumab. The rearrangement uses TRBV2 and TRBJ2-3; D uncertain. The CDR3 is CASSVIGDTQYF. In nucleotides, the CDR3 is TGTGCCAGCTCGGTCATAGGTGATACGCAGTATTTT.